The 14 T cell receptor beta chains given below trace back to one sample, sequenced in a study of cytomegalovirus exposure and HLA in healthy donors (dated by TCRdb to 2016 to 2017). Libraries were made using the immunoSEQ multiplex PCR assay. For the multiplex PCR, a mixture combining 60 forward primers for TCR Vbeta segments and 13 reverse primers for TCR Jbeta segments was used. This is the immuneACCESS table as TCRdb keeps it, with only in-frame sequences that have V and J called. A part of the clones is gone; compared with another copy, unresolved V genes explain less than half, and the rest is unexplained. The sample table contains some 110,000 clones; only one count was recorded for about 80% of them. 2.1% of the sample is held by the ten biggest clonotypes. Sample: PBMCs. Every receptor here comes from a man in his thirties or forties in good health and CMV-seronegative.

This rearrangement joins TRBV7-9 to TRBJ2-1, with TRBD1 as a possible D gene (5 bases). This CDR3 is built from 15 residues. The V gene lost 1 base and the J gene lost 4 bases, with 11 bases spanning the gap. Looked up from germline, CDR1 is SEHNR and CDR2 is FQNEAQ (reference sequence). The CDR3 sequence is CASSLGQGEYNEQFF. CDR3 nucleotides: TGTGCCAGCAGCTTAGGGCAGGGCGAATACAATGAGCAGTTCTTC.

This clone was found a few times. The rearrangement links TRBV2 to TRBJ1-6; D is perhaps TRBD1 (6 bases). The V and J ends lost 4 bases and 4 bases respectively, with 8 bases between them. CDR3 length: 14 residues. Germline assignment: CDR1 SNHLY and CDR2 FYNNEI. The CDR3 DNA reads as TGTGCCAGCAGTGTTGGACAGTATAATTCACCCCTCCACTTT. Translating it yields CASSVGQYNSPLHF.

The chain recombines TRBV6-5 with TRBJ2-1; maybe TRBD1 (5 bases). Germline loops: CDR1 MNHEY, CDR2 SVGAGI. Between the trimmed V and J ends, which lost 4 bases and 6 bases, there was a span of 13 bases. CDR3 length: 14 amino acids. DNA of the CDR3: TGTGCCAGCAGTTTCCGCAGGGATACCAATGAGCAGTTCTTC. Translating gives CASSFRRDTNEQFF.

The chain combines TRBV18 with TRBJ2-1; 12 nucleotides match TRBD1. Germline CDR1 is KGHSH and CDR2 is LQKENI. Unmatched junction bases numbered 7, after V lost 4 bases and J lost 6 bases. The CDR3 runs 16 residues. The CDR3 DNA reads TGTGCCAGCTCACTGACGCCGGGACAGGGGGCCAATGAGCAGTTCTTC. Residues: CASSLTPGQGANEQFF.

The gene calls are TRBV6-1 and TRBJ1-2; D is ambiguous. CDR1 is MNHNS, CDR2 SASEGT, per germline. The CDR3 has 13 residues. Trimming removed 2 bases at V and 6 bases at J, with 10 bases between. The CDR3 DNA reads TGTGCCAGCAGTGAAAGGGAGCTGGATGGCTACACCTTC. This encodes CASSERELDGYTF.

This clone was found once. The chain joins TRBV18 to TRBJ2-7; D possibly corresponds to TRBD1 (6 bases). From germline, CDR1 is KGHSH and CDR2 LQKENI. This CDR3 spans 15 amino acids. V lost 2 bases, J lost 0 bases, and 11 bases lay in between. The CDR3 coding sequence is TGTGCCAGCTCACCATCTCAGGGGAGCTCCTACGAGCAGTACTTC. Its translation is CASSPSQGSSYEQYF.

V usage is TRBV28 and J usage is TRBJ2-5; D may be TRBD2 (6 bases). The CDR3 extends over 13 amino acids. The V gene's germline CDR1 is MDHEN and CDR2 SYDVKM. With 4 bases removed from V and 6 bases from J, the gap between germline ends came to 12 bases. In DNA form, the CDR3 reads TGTGCCAGCAGTTGGGGGGAACTCAAGACCCAGTACTTC. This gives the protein CASSWGELKTQYF.

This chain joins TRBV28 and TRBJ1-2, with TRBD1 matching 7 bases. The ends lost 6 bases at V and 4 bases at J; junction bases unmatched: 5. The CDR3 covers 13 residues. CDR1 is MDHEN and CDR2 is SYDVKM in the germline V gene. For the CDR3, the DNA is TGTGCCAGCAGCATGGGACAGCGCTATGGCTACACCTTC. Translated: CASSMGQRYGYTF.

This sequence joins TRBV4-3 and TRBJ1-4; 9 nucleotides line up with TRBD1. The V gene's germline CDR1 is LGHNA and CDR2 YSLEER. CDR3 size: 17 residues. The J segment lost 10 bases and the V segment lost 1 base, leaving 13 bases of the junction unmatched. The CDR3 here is CASSQVYKGQGVAKLFF. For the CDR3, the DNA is TGCGCCAGCAGCCAAGTCTATAAGGGACAGGGAGTGGCAAAACTGTTTTTT.

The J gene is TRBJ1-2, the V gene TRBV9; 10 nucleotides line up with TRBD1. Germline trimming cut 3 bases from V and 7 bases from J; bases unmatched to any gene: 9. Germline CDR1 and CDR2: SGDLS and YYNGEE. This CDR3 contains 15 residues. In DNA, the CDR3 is TGTGCCAGCAGCGCCCGGACAGGGGGGCCCCTTGGCTACACCTTC. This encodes CASSARTGGPLGYTF.

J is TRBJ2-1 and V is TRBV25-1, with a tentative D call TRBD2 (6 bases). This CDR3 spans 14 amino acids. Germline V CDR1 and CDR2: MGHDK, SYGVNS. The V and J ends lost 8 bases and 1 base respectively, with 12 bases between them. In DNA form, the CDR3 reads TGTGCCAGCCACAGCGGGCTGTCCTACAATGAGCAGTTCTTC. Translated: CASHSGLSYNEQFF.

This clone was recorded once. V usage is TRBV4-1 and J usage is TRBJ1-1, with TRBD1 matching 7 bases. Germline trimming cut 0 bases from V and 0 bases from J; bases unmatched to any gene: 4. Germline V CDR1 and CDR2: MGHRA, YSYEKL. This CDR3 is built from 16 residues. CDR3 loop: CASSQDITGVNTEAFF. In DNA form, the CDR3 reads TGCGCCAGCAGCCAAGATATTACAGGGGTGAACACTGAAGCTTTCTTT.

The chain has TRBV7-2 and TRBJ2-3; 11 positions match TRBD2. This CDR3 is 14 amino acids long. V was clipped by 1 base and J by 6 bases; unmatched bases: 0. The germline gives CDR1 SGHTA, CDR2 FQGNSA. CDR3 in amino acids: CASSLVAGGDTQYF. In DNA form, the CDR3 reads TGTGCCAGCAGCTTAGTAGCGGGGGGGGATACGCAGTATTTT.

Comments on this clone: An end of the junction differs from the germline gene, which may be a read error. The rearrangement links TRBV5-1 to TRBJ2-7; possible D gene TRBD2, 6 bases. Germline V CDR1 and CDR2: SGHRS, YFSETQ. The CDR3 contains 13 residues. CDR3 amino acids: CASSSVGGRLGDF. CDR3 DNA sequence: TGCGCCAGCAGCTCCGTTGGAGGGCGGTTGGGGGACTTC.